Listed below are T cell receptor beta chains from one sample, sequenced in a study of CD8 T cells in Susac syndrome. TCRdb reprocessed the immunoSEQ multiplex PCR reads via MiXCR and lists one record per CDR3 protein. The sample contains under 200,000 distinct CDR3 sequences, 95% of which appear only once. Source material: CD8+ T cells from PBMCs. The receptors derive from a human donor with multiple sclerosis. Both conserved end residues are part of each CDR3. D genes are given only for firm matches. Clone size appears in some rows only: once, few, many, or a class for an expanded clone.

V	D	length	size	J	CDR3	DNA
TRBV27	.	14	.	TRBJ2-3	CASTPGRGTDTQYF	TGTGCCAGCACTCCCGGGAGAGGGACAGATACGCAGTATTTT
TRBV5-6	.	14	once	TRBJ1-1	CASSLVFAGLEAFF	TGTGCCAGCAGCTTGGTCTTTGCGGGGCTTGAAGCTTTCTTT
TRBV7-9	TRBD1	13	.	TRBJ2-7	CASNLDRVAEQYF	TGTGCCAGCAACCTGGACAGGGTTGCCGAGCAGTACTTC
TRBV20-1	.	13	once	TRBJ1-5	CSARVRRGQPQHF	TGCAGTGCTAGAGTTCGGAGGGGGCAGCCCCAGCATTTT
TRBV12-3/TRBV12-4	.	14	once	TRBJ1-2	CASSPRQTPPGYTF	TGTGCCAGCAGTCCTCGACAGACGCCTCCTGGCTACACCTTC
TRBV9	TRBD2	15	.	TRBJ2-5	CASSHTGGYVETQYF	TGTGCCAGCAGCCACACGGGAGGGTACGTGGAGACCCAGTACTTC
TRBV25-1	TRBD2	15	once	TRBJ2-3	CASTPLAASTDTQYF	TGTGCCAGCACCCCACTAGCGGCTTCCACAGATACGCAGTATTTT
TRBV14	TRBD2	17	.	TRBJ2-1	CASSQISGRGGYNEQFF	TGTGCCAGCAGCCAAATTAGCGGGAGAGGAGGGTACAATGAGCAGTTCTTC
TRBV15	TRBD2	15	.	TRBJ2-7	CATSAGSSGWYEQYF	TGTGCCACCAGCGCCGGGTCTAGCGGGTGGTACGAGCAGTACTTC
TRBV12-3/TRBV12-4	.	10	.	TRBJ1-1	CASSSLRTAF	TGTGCCAGCAGTTCACTTCGGACAGCTTTT
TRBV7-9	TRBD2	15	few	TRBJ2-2	CASSLSSGTTGELFF	TGTGCCAGCAGCTTATCTAGCGGGACCACCGGGGAGCTGTTTTTT
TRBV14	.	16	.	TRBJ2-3	CASSQGWGTSTDTQYF	TGTGCCAGCAGCCAAGGTTGGGGGACCAGCACAGATACGCAGTATTTT
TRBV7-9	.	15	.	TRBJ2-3	CASSGGRGGTDTQYF	TGTGCCAGCAGCGGGGGCCGAGGGGGCACAGATACGCAGTATTTT
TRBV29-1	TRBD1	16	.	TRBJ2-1	CSVEDGDRGLFNEQFF	TGCAGCGTTGAAGATGGCGACAGGGGACTCTTCAATGAGCAGTTCTTC
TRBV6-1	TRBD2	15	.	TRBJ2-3	CASSEDSGGTDTQYF	TGTGCCAGCAGCGAAGATAGCGGGGGCACAGATACGCAGTATTTT
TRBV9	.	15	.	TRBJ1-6	CASSDRDLGNSPLHF	TGTGCCAGCAGCGACAGGGATTTGGGCAATTCACCCCTCCACTTT
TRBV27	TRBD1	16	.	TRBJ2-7	CASSLGVGQGTYEQYF	TGTGCCAGCAGTTTAGGGGTGGGACAGGGGACCTACGAGCAGTACTTC
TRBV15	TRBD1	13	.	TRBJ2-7	CATSRTTGGEQYF	TGTGCCACCAGCAGAACGACAGGGGGCGAGCAGTACTTC
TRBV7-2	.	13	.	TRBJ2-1	CASPGRLNNEQFF	TGTGCCAGTCCTGGCAGGCTGAACAATGAGCAGTTCTTC
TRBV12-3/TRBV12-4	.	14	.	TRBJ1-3	CASNPTGAGNTIYF	TGTGCCAGCAATCCGACGGGGGCTGGAAACACCATATATTTT
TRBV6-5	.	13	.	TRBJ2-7	CASSYSTGIEQYF	TGTGCCAGCAGTTACTCGACCGGGATCGAGCAGTACTTC
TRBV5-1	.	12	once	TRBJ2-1	CASRLEWNEQFF	TGCGCCAGCAGGTTGGAATGGAATGAGCAGTTCTTC
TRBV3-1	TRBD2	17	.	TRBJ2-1	CASSPGLAGGTDNEQFF	TGTGCCAGCAGCCCCGGACTAGCGGGAGGAACGGACAATGAGCAGTTCTTC
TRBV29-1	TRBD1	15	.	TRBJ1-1	CSATQTGGEIAEAFF	TGCAGCGCCACTCAGACAGGGGGCGAGATCGCTGAAGCTTTCTTT
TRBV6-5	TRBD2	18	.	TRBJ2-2	CASSYSSGRELMNGELFF	TGTGCCAGCAGTTACTCGAGCGGGCGGGAGCTAATGAACGGGGAGCTGTTTTTT
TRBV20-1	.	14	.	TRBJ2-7	CSACLAPNCYEQYF	TGCAGTGCTTGTCTAGCGCCTAATTGCTACGAGCAGTACTTC
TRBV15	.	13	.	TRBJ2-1	CATSTLAGRQQFF	TGTGCCACCAGCACGCTGGCGGGGAGGCAGCAGTTCTTC
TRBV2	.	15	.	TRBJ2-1	CASSGLGGQWGEQFF	TGTGCCAGCAGTGGATTAGGCGGACAGTGGGGTGAGCAGTTCTTC